The text below deals with one T cell receptor beta chain. These data originate in a study of blood T cell repertoires in COVID-19. Study details: In each case, the material was cDNA or gDNA derived from T cells, B-cell-depleted T cells, or PBMCs.

Libraries were prepared by immunoSEQ multiplex PCR; TCRdb keeps only in-frame clonotypes and omits some of them. Of tens of thousands of clones listed, 81% are singletons. The CDR3 spans 16 residues. The germline V gene encodes CDR1 SNHLY and CDR2 FYNNEI. V lost 8 bases and J lost 0; bases outside the gene matches: 9. Sequencing was carried out using peripheral blood. This rearrangement joins TRBV2 to TRBJ2-3; 9 bases are shared with TRBD2. The receptor comes from a woman between 55 and 75 years old with acute or convalescent COVID-19. CDR3: CASDYPSGASTDTQYF. The CDR3 DNA reads as TGTGCCAGCGATTACCCTAGCGGGGCTAGCACAGATACGCAGTATTTT. Drawing the rest from reference TRBV2 and TRBJ2-3, the complete variable domain is EPEVTQTPSHQVTQMGQEVILRCVPISNHLYFYWYRQILGQKVEFLVSFYNNEISEKSEIFDDQFSVERPDGSNFTLKIRSTKLEDSAMYFCASDYPSGASTDTQYFGPGTRLTVL.